This TCR beta chain was identified during a study of a mutant IDH1 vaccine in newly diagnosed glioma. Germline values: CDR1 SGHKS, CDR2 YYEKEE (reference sequence). This CDR3 has 15 residues. V lost 0 bases to trimming and J lost 4 bases; unmatched junction nucleotides: 4. This clone was counted a few times. Its antigen is not identified. Using immunoSEQ multiplex PCR, the repertoire was profiled, and TCRdb retains in-frame clones only, with some absent. The table shows about 33,000 clones, with roughly 80% occurring only once. Regarding time point: week 35, safety follow-up. One vaccine dose held 300 ug of mutant IDH1 20-mer peptide and came with topical imiquimod.

The specimen was PBMCs, collected from a glioma patient whose treatment included an IDH1 peptide vaccine. This sequence was found in a woman aged 18-30 years with glioma. This chain uses TRBV5-5 with TRBJ2-3; 8 positions agree with TRBD1. The CDR3 here is CASSLEAGGADTQYF. CDR3 coding DNA: TGTGCCAGCAGCTTGGAGGCAGGGGGCGCAGATACGCAGTATTTT.